Listed below are T cell receptor beta chains from one sample, sequenced in a study of blood T cell repertoires in COVID-19. This table comes from immunoSEQ multiplex PCR, and its TCRdb copy is limited to in-frame clones, with some not included. This table has over 60,000 clones, about 81% appearing once. Sequenced input: peripheral blood. Every receptor here comes from a human donor in a cohort sampled during active COVID-19. Each CDR3 is given without its conserved first and last residue.

TRBJ2-7 TRBV18 ASSPSVEVNYEQY
TRBJ2-3 TRBV27 ASSFLSLAVREDTQY
TRBJ2-1 TRBV29-1 ATAYNEQF
TRBJ1-6 TRBV3-1/TRBV3-2 ASSHRSTGSFH
TRBJ1-6 TRBV6-5 ASHRDIGSSPLH
TRBJ1-3 TRBV6-5 ASSYGGDTIY
TRBJ2-2 TRBV29-1 SVDQGNTGELF
TRBJ1-2 TRBV2 ASSADKNYGYT
TRBJ1-5 TRBV5-8 ASSAGINSNQPQH
TRBJ2-5 TRBV7-9 ASSSQLAGDQETQY
TRBJ2-7 TRBV4-2 ASSQTNGLEQY
TRBJ1-1 TRBV19 ASSIGSGAGNTEAF
TRBJ1-1 TRBV5-1 ASSWGPGGRATEAF
TRBJ2-5 TRBV21-1 ASSKADRGAVIGFAETQY
TRBJ2-7 TRBV6-2/TRBV6-3 ASSDRDEQY
TRBJ1-5 TRBV5-4 ASSLGGGRVKPQH
TRBJ2-1 TRBV3-1/TRBV3-2 ASSHSGVSYNEQF
TRBJ1-1 TRBV4-2 ASSASYLGGVGNTEAF
TRBJ1-1 TRBV7-9 ASSLGGTGTEAF
TRBJ1-1 TRBV28 ASIGRGNTEAF
TRBJ2-7 TRBV30 AWSVLRGAYEQY
TRBJ2-7 TRBV5-4 ASSLRGSTEQY